The 7 T cell receptor beta chains reported below all come from one sample, sequenced in a study of blood T cell repertoires in COVID-19. Some clones are missing from TCRdb's copy, which holds only in-frame ones; the method was immunoSEQ multiplex PCR. The sample lists approximately 60,000 clones, over 65% seen once, with 14% in the top ten. Sequenced: peripheral blood. All receptors derive from a man aged 55-75 years with COVID-19, enrolled during active disease.

This chain connects TRBV27 to TRBJ2-3, with 9 bases that match TRBD1. Per the germline V gene, CDR1 is MNHEY and CDR2 is SMNVEV (reference sequence). V trimming: 8 bases; J trimming: 5 bases; junction bases outside the gene matches: 14. The CDR3 extends over 16 amino acids. For the CDR3, the DNA is TGTGCCAGCGGACCGATCGGGACAGGGTTAGTAGATACGCAGTATTTT. Its translation is CASGPIGTGLVDTQYF.

The chain's CDR3 is CASSLRTSGTQETQYF. CDR3 bases: TGTGCCAGCAGCCTCAGGACTAGCGGGACCCAAGAGACCCAGTACTTC. This chain links TRBV11-2 with TRBJ2-5; 12 bases agree with TRBD2. V dropped 5 bases and J dropped 1; count of bases not matched to a gene: 5. CDR1 is SGHAT, CDR2 FQNNGV, per germline. The CDR3 loop spans 16 amino acids.

The J gene is TRBJ2-7, the V gene TRBV11-3, with 7 bases identical to TRBD1. V lost 5 bases and J lost 0; bases outside the gene matches: 4. Germline CDR1 reads SGHNT; CDR2 reads YENEEA. This CDR3 has 14 amino acids. The DNA for the CDR3 is TGTGCCAGCAGCCGGGGACAGTCCTCCTACGAGCAGTACTTC. This codes for CASSRGQSSYEQYF.

This chain links TRBV5-1 with TRBJ2-3; TRBD1 aligns across 8 bases. CDR1 and CDR2 from the germline V gene are SGHRS and YFSETQ. CDR3 size: 15 residues. J was trimmed by 1 base and V by 4 bases; bases with no gene match: 5. The CDR3 loop reads CASSGQGQGTDTQYF. The CDR3 DNA sequence: TGCGCCAGCAGCGGGCAGGGACAGGGCACAGATACGCAGTATTTT.

The chain carries TRBV7-7 and TRBJ2-5, with unresolved D. CDR1 is SSHAT and CDR2 is FNYEAQ in the germline V gene (reference sequence). CDR3 length: 15 amino acids. Trimming cost V 0 bases and J 4 bases, with 12 bases left between them. For the CDR3, the DNA is TGTGCCAGCAGCTTAGCTTCGAGGTCGCTAGAGACCCAGTACTTC. This gives the protein CASSLASRSLETQYF. Using reference TRBV7-7 and TRBJ2-5 for the parts outside the CDR3, the full variable domain is GAGVSQSPRYKVTKRGQDVTLRCDPISSHATLYWYQQALGQGPEFLTYFNYEAQPDKSGLPSDRFSAERPEGSISTLTIQRTEQRDSAMYRCASSLASRSLETQYFGPGTRLLVL.

This clone was counted a single time. The chain uses TRBV28 and TRBJ1-5; D uncertain. This CDR3 spans 17 amino acids. Germline V CDR1 and CDR2: MDHEN, SYDVKM. V gave up 6 bases and J gave up 0 bases, with 18 bases separating them. This CDR3 is CASRDHRGTGSNQPQHF. CDR3 DNA: TGTGCCAGCAGGGACCATCGGGGTACGGGTAGCAATCAGCCCCAGCATTTT.

J is TRBJ1-2 and V is TRBV9; 10 positions agree with TRBD1. With V trimmed by 3 bases and J by 6 bases, 5 bases remained unmatched. The V gene's germline CDR1 is SGDLS and CDR2 YYNGEE. There are 14 residues in the CDR3. Written as DNA, the CDR3 is TGTGCCAGCAGCGCGACAGGGGGCTCTGATGGCTACACCTTC. This encodes CASSATGGSDGYTF.